The sequence of this TCR beta chain was determined in a study of blood T cell repertoires in COVID-19. Study context: Samples taken during acute and convalescent COVID-19 were collected in the United States, Italy and Spain. Nucleic acid was either cDNA or gDNA, and it came from T cells, B-cell-depleted T cells, or PBMCs.

Worth noting for this clone: One end of the junction fails to match germline, which may point to a read error.

Using immunoSEQ multiplex PCR, the repertoire was profiled, and TCRdb retains in-frame clones only, with some absent. The top ten clones hold roughly 2.1% of a sample with roughly 150,000 clones, roughly 93% of them seen once. The sequence was collected from a woman aged 55-69 years with COVID-19, enrolled during active disease. Sequencing input: peripheral blood.

CDR3 bases: TGTGCCAGCTCCCCACGGTGGACAGACTACACTGAAGCTTTCTTT. This sequence encodes CASSPRWTDYTEAFF. The chain is built from TRBV18 and TRBJ1-1; weak D call: TRBD1 (6 bases). This CDR3 spans 15 amino acids. Germline-derived CDR1 and CDR2 are KGHSH and LQKENI. Full variable domain (rest looked up from reference TRBV18 and TRBJ1-1): NAGVMQNPRHLVRRRGQEARLRCSPMKGHSHVYWYRQLPEEGLKFMVYLQKENIIDESGMPKERFSAEFPKEGPSILRIQQVVRGDSAAYFCASSPRWTDYTEAFFGQGTRLTVV.